The source of this TCR beta chain is a study of OX40 agonist ivuxolimab in advanced cancers. Germline CDR1 and CDR2: SGHRS and YFSETQ. There are 16 residues in the CDR3. V gave up 0 bases and J gave up 1 base, with 13 bases separating them. Sequencing was performed with immunoSEQ multiplex PCR; in TCRdb, only in-frame clones are kept and a portion is missing. Here the sample spans approximately 79,000 clones, about 89% being singletons. This receptor was identified in an adult with an advanced solid tumor such as melanoma, head and neck, liver or kidney cancer. Specimen: CD4+ or CD8+ T cells sorted from blood, collected in a trial of the OX40 agonist ivuxolimab. The chain combines TRBV5-1 with TRBJ1-2; no reliable D call. This CDR3 reads CASSLGPTSVNYGYTF. CDR3 nucleotide sequence: TGCGCCAGCAGCTTGGGACCCACTAGCGTTAACTATGGCTACACCTTC.